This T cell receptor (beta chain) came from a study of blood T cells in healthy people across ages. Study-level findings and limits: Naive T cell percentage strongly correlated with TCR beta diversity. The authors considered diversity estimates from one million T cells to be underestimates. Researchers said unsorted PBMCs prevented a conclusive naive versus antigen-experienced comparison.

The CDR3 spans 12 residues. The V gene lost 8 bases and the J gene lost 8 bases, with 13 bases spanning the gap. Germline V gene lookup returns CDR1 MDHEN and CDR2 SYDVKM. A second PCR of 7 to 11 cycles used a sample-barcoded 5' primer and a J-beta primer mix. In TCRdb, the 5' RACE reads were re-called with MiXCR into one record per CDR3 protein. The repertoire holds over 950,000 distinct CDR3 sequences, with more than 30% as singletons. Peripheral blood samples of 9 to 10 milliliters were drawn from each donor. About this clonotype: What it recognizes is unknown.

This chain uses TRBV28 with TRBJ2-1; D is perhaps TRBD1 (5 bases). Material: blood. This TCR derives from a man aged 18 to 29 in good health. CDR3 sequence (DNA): TGTGCCAGCGAAGGGGTTCCAGATGAGCAGTTCTTC. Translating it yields CASEGVPDEQFF.